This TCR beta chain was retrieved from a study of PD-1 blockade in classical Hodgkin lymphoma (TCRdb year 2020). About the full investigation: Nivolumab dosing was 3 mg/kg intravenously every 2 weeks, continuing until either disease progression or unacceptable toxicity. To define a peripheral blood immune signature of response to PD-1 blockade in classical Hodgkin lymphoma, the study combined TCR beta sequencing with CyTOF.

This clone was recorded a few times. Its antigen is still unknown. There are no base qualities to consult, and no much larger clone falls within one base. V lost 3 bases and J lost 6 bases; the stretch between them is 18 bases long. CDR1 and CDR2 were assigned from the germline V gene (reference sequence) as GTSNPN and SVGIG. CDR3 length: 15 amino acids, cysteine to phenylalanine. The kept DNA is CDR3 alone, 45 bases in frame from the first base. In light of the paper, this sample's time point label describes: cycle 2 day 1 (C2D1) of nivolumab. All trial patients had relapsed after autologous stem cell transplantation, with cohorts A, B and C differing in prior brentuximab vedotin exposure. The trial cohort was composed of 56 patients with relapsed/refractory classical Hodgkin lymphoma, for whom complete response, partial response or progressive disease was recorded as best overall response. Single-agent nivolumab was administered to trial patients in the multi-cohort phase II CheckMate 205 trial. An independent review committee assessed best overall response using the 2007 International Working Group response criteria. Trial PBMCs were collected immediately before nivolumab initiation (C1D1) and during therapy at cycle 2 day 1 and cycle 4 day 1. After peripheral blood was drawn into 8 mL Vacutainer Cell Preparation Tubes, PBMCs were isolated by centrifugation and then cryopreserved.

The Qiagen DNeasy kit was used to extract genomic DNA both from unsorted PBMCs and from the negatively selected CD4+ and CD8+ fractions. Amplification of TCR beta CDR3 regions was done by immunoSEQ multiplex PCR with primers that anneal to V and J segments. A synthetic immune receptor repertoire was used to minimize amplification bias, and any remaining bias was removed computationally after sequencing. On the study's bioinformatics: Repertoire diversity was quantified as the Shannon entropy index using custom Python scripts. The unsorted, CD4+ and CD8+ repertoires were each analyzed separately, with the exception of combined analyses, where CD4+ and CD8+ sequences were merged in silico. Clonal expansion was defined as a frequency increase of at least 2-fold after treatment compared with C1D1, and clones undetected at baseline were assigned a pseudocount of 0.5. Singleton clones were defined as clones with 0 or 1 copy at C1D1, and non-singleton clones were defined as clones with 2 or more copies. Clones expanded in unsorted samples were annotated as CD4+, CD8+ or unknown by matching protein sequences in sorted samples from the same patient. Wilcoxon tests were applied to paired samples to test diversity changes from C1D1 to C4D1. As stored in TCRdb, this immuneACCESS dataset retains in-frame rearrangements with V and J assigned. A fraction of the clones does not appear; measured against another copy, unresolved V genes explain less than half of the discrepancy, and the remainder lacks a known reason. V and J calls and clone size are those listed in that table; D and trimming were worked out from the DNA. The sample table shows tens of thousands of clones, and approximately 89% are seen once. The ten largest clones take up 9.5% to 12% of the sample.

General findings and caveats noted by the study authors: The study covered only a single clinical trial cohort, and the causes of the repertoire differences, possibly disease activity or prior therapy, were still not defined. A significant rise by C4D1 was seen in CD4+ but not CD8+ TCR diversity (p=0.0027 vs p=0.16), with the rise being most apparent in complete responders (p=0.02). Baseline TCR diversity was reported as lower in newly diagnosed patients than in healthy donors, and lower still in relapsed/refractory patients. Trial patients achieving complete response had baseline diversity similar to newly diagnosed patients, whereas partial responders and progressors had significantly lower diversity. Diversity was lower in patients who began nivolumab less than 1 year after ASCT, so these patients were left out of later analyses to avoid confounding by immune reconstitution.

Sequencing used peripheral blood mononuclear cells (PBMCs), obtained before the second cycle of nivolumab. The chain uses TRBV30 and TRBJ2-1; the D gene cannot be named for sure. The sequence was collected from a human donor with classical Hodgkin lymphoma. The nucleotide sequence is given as TGTGCCTGGAGCCCCGAACTTATAGCCTCCAATGAGCAGTTCTTC. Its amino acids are CAWSPELIASNEQFF.